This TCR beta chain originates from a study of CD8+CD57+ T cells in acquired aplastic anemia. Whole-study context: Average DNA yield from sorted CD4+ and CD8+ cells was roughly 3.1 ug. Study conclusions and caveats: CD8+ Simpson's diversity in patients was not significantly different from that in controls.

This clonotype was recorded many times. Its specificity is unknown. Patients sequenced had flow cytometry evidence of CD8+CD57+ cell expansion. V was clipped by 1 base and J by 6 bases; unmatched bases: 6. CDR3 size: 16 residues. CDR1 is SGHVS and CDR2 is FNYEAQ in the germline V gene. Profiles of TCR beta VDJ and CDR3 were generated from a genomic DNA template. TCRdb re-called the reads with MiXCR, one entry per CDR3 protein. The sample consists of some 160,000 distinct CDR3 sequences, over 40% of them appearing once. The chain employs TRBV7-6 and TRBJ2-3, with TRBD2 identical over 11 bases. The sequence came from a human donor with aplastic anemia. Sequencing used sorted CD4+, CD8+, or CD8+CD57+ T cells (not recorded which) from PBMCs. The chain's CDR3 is CASSLGSSGGADTQYF. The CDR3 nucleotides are TGTGCCAGCAGCTTAGGAAGTAGCGGGGGGGCCGATACGCAGTATTTT.